Here is one TCR beta chain with its context. Its target is unknown. This record comes from a study of T cells after yellow fever vaccination. On the study more broadly: Those fractions that held only low numbers of cells were prepared using the SMART-Seq v4 Ultra Low Input RNA kit.

CDR1 and CDR2 (germline): ENHRY, SYGVKD. The CDR3 runs to 13 residues. V shed 8 bases, J shed 4 bases, and the junction held 4 bases outside the gene matches. The 5'RACE template-switching step produced TCR cDNA and added a universal primer site and UMIs. One entry per CDR3 protein results from TCRdb running MiXCR on the 5' RACE reads. Among about 580,000 distinct CDR3 sequences listed, about a sixth were seen once. General study findings and limits: By day 5 rather than day 15, the secondary response had peaked, though it was weaker. Once the booster was given, most primary-vaccination clones reappeared, at about 97% for CD4 and over 75% for CD8.

The sequence derives from a man aged 18 to 35 who received the YFV17D yellow fever vaccine. This specimen consisted of PBMCs, obtained about 5 days after the first yellow fever vaccination. The chain employs TRBV10-3 and TRBJ1-4, with 7 bases matching TRBD1. This CDR3 is CAIGRDSNEKLFF. The CDR3 nucleotides read TGTGCCATCGGGAGGGACAGTAATGAAAAACTGTTTTTT.